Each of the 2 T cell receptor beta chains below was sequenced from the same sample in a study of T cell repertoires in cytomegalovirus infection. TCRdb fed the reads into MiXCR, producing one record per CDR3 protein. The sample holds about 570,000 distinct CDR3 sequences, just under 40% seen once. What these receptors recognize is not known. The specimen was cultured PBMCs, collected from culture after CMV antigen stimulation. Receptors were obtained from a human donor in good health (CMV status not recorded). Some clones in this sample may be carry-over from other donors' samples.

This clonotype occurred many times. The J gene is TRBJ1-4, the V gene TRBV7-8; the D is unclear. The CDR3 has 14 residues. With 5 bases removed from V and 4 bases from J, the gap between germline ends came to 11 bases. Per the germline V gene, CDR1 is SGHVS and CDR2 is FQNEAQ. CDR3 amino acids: CASSRTQINEKLFF. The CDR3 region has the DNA TGTGCCAGCAGCCGGACCCAGATTAATGAAAAACTGTTTTTT.

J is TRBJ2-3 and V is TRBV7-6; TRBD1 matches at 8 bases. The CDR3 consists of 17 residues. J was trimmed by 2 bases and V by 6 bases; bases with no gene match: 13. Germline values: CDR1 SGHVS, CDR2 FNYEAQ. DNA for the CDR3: TGTGCCAGCAGTGCAGGGGACCGACAGGGGTTCACAGATACGCAGTATTTT. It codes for CASSAGDRQGFTDTQYF.